This TCR beta chain was profiled in a study of neoadjuvant nivolumab and ipilimumab in lung cancer. Across the whole study: The combination arm added day-1 ipilimumab 1 mg/kg to nivolumab 3 mg/kg on days 1, 15, 29. Whole-study findings and limits: Only two of four nivolumab-treated tumors gained richness and clonality by surgery. Compared with tumor-adjacent uninvolved lung, resected tumors showed greater richness and clonality.

TCRdb keeps only in-frame clones here, not all; method: immunoSEQ multiplex PCR. The profile covers about 2,200 clones, with 84% appearing a single time and about 9.5% taken by the ten largest. The CDR3 has 17 amino acids. J was trimmed by 2 bases and V by 0 bases; bases with no gene match: 7. In germline, CDR1 is MNHEY, CDR2 SMNVEV (reference sequence). This clone has more than one count but fewer than ten. The antigen remains undetermined. V gene TRBV27 combines with J gene TRBJ2-1, with 7 nucleotides matching TRBD2. The TCR comes from an adult with non-small cell lung cancer. The sequencing used adjacent normal lung tissue, collected after neoadjuvant nivolumab, alone or with ipilimumab, at or shortly before surgery. The CDR3: CASSLSVGGSPYNEQFF. In DNA form, the CDR3 reads TGTGCCAGCAGTTTATCTGTCGGCGGGAGTCCCTACAATGAGCAGTTCTTC.